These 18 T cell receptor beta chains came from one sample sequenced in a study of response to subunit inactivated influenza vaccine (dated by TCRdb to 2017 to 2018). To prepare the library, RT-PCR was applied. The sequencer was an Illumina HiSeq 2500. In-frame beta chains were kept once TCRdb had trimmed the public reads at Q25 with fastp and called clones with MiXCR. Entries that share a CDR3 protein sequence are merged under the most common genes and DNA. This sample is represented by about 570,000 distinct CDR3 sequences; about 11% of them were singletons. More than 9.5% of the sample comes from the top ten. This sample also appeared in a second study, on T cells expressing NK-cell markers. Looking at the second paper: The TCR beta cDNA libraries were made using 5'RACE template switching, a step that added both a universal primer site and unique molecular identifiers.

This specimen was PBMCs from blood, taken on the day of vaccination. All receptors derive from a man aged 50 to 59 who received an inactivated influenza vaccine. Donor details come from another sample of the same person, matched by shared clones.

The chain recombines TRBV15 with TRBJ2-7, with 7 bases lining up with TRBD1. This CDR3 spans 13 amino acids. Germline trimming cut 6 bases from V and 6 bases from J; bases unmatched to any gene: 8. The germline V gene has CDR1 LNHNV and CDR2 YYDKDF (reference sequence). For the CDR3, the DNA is TGTGCCACCAGGAGACAGGGCTTAGGCGAGCAGTACTTC. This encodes CATRRQGLGEQYF.

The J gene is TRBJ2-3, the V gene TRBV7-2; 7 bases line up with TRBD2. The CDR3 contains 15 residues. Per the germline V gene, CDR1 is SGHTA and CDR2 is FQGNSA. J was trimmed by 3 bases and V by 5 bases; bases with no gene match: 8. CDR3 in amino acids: CASSRGLLGTDTQYF. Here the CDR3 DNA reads TGTGCCAGCAGCCGGGGACTATTGGGAACAGATACGCAGTATTTT.

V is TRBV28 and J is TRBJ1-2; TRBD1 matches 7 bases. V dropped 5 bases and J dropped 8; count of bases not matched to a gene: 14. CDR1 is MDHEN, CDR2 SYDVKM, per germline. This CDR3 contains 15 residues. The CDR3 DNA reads TGTGCCAGCAGTGGGGGAATAGGGACAGCGGAAGGCTACACCTTC. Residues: CASSGGIGTAEGYTF.

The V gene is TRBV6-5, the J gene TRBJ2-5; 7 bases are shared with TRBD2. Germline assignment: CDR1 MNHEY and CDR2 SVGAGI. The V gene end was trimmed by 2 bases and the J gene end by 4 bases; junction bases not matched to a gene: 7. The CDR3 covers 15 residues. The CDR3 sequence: CASSYGLAASETQYF. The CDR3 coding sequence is TGTGCCAGCAGTTACGGTCTAGCGGCGTCAGAGACCCAGTACTTC.

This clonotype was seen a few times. The CDR3 DNA follows: TGCGCCAGCAGCCAAGATCAGACAGCCTACCTCTATGGCTACACCTTC. Its protein is CASSQDQTAYLYGYTF. The J gene is TRBJ1-2, the V gene TRBV4-3; possibly TRBD1 for D (5 bases). CDR1 LGHNA and CDR2 YSLEER come from the germline V gene. There are 16 residues in the CDR3. V shed 0 bases and J shed 4 bases, with 15 bases lying between them.

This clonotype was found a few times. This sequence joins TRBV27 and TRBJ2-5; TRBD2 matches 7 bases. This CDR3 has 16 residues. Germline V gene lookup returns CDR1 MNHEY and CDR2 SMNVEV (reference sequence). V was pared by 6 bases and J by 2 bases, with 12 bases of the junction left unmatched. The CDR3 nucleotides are TGTGCCAGCAGCCGTTGGGGGGGGGGAGTACAAGAGACCCAGTACTTC. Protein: CASSRWGGGVQETQYF.

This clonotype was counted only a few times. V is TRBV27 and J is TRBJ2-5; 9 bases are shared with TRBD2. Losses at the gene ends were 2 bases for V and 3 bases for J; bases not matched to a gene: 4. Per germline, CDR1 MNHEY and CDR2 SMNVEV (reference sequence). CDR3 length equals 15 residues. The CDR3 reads CASSLIAGVKETQYF. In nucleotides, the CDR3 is TGTGCCAGCAGTTTAATAGCGGGAGTTAAAGAGACCCAGTACTTC.

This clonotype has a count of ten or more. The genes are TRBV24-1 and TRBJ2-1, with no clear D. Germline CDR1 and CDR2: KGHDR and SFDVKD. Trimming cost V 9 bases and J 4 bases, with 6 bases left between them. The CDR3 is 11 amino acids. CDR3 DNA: TGTGCCACCGAATTGTACAATGAGCAGTTCTTC. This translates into CATELYNEQFF.

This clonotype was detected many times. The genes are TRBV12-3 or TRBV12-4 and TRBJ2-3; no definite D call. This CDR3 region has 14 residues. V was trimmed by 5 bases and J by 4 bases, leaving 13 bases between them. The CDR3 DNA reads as TGTGCCAGCAGTCCGGGCCTTACATCAGATACGCAGTATTTT. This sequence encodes CASSPGLTSDTQYF.

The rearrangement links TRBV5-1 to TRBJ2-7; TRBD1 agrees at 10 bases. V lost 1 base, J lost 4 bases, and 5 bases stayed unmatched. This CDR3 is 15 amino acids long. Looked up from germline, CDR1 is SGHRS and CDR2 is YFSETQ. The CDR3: CASSLMGQGIYEQYF. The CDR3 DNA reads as TGCGCCAGCAGCTTGATGGGACAGGGGATATACGAGCAGTACTTC.

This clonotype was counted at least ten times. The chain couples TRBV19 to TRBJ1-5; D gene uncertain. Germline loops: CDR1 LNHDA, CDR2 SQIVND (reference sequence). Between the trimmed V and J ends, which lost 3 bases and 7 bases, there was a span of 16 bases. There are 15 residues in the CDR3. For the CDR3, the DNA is TGTGCCAGTAGTATGGGTAACGGGTTCCAACAGCCCCAGCATTTT. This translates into CASSMGNGFQQPQHF.

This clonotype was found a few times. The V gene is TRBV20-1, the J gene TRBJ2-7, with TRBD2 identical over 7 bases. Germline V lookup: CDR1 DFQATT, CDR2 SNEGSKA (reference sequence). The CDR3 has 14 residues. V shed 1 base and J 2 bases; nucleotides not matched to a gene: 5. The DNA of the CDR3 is TGCAGTGCTAGAGTCACTAGCGATACCTACGAGCAGTACTTC. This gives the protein CSARVTSDTYEQYF.

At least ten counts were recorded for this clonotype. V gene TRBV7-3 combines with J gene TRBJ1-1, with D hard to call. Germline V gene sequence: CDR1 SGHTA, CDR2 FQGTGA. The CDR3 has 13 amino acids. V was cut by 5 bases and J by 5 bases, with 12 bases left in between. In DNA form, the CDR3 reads TGTGCCAGCAGCAGGAAACGGGGAACTGAAGCTTTCTTT. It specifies CASSRKRGTEAFF.

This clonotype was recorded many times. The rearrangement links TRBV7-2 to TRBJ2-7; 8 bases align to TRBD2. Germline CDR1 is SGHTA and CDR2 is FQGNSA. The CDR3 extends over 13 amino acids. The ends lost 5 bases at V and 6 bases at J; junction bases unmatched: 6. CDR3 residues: CASSRGLALEQYF. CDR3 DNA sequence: TGTGCCAGCAGCCGAGGACTAGCCCTCGAGCAGTACTTC.

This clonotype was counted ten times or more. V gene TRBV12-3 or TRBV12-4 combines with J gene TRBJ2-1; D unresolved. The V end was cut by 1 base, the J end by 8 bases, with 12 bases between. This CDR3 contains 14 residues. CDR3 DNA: TGTGCCAGCAGTTTAGTACATCCGGGCGATGAGCAGTTCTTC. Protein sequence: CASSLVHPGDEQFF.

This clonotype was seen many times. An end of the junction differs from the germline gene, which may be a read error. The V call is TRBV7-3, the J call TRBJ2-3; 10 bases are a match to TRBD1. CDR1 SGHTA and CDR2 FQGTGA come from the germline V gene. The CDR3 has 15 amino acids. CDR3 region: CASSLTGGRTDTQYF. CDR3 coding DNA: TGCGCCAGCAGCCTGACAGGGGGCCGTACAGATACGCAGTATTTT. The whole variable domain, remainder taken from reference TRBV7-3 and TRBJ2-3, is GAGVSQTPSNKVTEKGKYVELRCDPISGHTALYWYRQSLGQGPEFLIYFQGTGAADDSGLPNDRFFAVRPEGSVSTLKIQRTERGDSAVYLCASSLTGGRTDTQYFGPGTRLTVL.

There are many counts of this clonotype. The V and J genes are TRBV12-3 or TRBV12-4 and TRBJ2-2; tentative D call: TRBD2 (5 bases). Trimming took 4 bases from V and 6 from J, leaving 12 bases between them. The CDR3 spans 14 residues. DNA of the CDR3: TGTGCCAGCAGTTCGACTTCTAGCTCCGGGGAGCTGTTTTTT. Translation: CASSSTSSSGELFF.

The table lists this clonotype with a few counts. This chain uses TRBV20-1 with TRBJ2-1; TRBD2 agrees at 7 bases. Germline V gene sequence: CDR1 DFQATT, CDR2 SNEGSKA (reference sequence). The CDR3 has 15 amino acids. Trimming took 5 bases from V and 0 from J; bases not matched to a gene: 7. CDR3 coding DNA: TGCAGTGCTCACGAGCGGGAAAGCTCCTACAATGAGCAGTTCTTC. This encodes CSAHERESSYNEQFF.